Below, 8 T cell receptor beta chains from the same sample are listed, as sequenced in a study of blood T cell repertoires in COVID-19. Produced via immunoSEQ multiplex PCR; TCRdb's table is partial and in-frame only. The sample shows about 350,000 clones, almost 90% of them seen only once. The sequenced sample consisted of PBMCs or T cells enriched from blood (not recorded which). The receptor set was obtained from a woman in her 30s who had been exposed to COVID-19.

The V gene is TRBV10-3, the J gene TRBJ1-1, with a tentative D call TRBD1 (6 bases). V dropped 6 bases and J dropped 7 bases, with 18 bases sitting between them. Germline V gene lookup returns CDR1 ENHRY and CDR2 SYGVKD. The CDR3 is made up of 14 amino acids. The DNA for the CDR3 is TGTGCCATCAGCACAACAGGGAGGGGCTATGAAGCTTTCTTT. This codes for CAISTTGRGYEAFF.

The gene calls are TRBV29-1 and TRBJ2-7; 8 bases are a match to TRBD1. The germline gives CDR1 SQVTM, CDR2 ANQGSEA. The CDR3 extends over 15 amino acids. V dropped 0 bases and J dropped 1; count of bases not matched to a gene: 5. The CDR3 region has the DNA TGCAGCGTTGAAGATCATCAGGGGGCGTCCTACGAGCAGTACTTC. It is translated as CSVEDHQGASYEQYF.

The sample holds one count of this clone. Here the CDR3 reads CASSWRTSGGVYEQYF. DNA for the CDR3: TGTGCCAGCAGCTGGAGGACTAGCGGGGGGGTCTACGAGCAGTACTTC. V usage is TRBV13 and J usage is TRBJ2-7; TRBD2 matches 15 bases. The length of the CDR3 is 16 residues. CDR1 and CDR2 from the germline V gene are PRHDT and FYEKMQ (reference sequence). J gave up 3 bases and V 4 bases, and 4 bases lay outside the gene matches.

The chain uses TRBV9 and TRBJ1-5; D not resolved. CDR1 is SGDLS and CDR2 is YYNGEE in the germline V gene. Trimming removed 2 bases from V and 7 bases from J, with 4 bases in between. The CDR3 is 11 amino acids. The CDR3 nucleotides are TGTGCCAGCAGCGTCGAGCAGCCCCAGCATTTT. Its protein is CASSVEQPQHF.

V usage is TRBV5-5 and J usage is TRBJ2-7; 7 nucleotides line up with TRBD1. Germline V gene data show CDR1 as SGHKS and CDR2 as YYEKEE (reference sequence). V gave up 1 base and J gave up 0 bases; unmatched junction bases: 4. The CDR3 is made up of 15 amino acids. The CDR3 is CASSLLGQLSYEQYF. CDR3 bases: TGTGCCAGCAGCTTGTTGGGACAGCTCTCCTACGAGCAGTACTTC. Variable domain in full (rest from reference TRBV5-5 and TRBJ2-7): DAGVTQSPTHLIKTRGQQVTLRCSPISGHKSVSWYQQVLGQGPQFIFQYYEKEERGRGNFPDRFSARQFPNYSSELNVNALLLGDSALYLCASSLLGQLSYEQYFGPGTRLTVT.

In nucleotides, the CDR3 is TGTGCCAGCAGCTTAAGACAGGCCAACTCCTACGAGCAGTACTTC. Protein sequence: CASSLRQANSYEQYF. The rearrangement uses TRBV11-1 and TRBJ2-7; tentatively, D is TRBD1 (6 bases). This CDR3 has 15 residues. Looked up from germline, CDR1 is SGHAT and CDR2 is FQDESV (reference sequence). With 2 bases removed from V and 0 bases from J, the gap between germline ends came to 11 bases.

This rearrangement joins TRBV12-5 to TRBJ1-2; TRBD1 aligns across 9 bases. Unmatched junction bases numbered 7, after V lost 7 bases and J lost 4 bases. The germline CDR1 and CDR2 sequences are LGHNT and FRNRAP. The CDR3 extends over 14 amino acids. CDR3 sequence: CASAPGQGLYGYTF. The CDR3 bases are TGTGCTAGTGCCCCGGGACAGGGCCTCTATGGCTACACCTTC.

In this sample, this clone turned up a few times. The V gene is TRBV12-3 or TRBV12-4, the J gene TRBJ1-4; D may be TRBD1 (5 bases). This CDR3 has 12 residues. The germline V and J ends were trimmed by 7 bases and 11 bases, with 14 bases remaining between them. This chain's CDR3 is CASTISRGKLFF. Here the CDR3 DNA reads TGTGCCAGCACCATTAGTCGGGGGAAACTGTTTTTT.